One sample yielded the 19 T cell receptor beta chains listed below, sequenced in a study of blood T cell repertoires in COVID-19. The repertoire was sequenced with immunoSEQ multiplex PCR; TCRdb's copy has only in-frame clones and lacks some. The data show over 50,000 clones, with about two thirds seen just once and approximately 5% held by the top ten. The specimen was peripheral blood. These TCRs come from a woman aged 70-85 years with COVID-19, enrolled during active disease.

A few counts support this clone. This rearrangement joins TRBV14 to TRBJ2-1; D remains unclear. This CDR3 is 11 amino acids long. V shed 4 bases and J shed 7 bases, with 5 bases lying between them. Germline V gives CDR1 SGHDN, CDR2 FVKESK. The CDR3 sequence is CASSLLNEQFF. DNA of the CDR3: TGTGCCAGCAGCCTCCTGAATGAGCAGTTCTTC. The whole variable domain, filled in from reference TRBV14 and TRBJ2-1, reads EAGVTQFPSHSVIEKGQTVTLRCDPISGHDNLYWYRRVMGKEIKFLLHFVKESKQDESGMPNNRFLAERTGGTYSTLKVQPAELEDSGVYFCASSLLNEQFFGPGTRLTVL.

This clone turned up a few times. The chain uses TRBV7-9 and TRBJ1-2; the match to TRBD1 covers 7 bases. V dropped 1 base and J dropped 1; count of bases not matched to a gene: 3. There are 15 residues in the CDR3. Germline V gives CDR1 SEHNR, CDR2 FQNEAQ (reference sequence). This chain's CDR3 is CASSLEGTDNYGYTF. In DNA, the CDR3 is TGTGCCAGCAGCTTAGAGGGGACAGATAACTATGGCTACACCTTC.

This clone was seen once. The rearrangement links TRBV7-8 to TRBJ1-1; D ambiguous. In germline, CDR1 is SGHVS, CDR2 FQNEAQ. The CDR3 is made up of 11 amino acids. Trimming removed 5 bases at V and 10 bases at J, with 11 bases between. The CDR3: CASSGLHGAFF. The DNA of the CDR3 is TGTGCCAGCAGCGGACTCCACGGAGCTTTCTTT.

The chain carries TRBV5-4 and TRBJ2-3; no clear D gene. The CDR3 loop spans 17 amino acids. Between the trimmed V and J ends, which lost 0 bases and 1 base, there was a span of 15 bases. Germline V gene data show CDR1 as SGHNT and CDR2 as YYREEE (reference sequence). Here the CDR3 DNA reads TGTGCCAGCAGCTTGGGGTTGCGGCCTTCACGCACAGATACGCAGTATTTT. Translated, it gives CASSLGLRPSRTDTQYF.

The rearrangement links TRBV7-3 to TRBJ2-5, with D possibly TRBD2 on 6 matching bases. The CDR3 sequence is 13 residues long. Looked up from germline, CDR1 is SGHTA and CDR2 is FQGTGA. V was clipped by 5 bases and J by 1 base, with 8 bases between them. The CDR3 protein is CASSLGGQETQYF. The DNA of the CDR3 is TGTGCCAGCAGCCTGGGGGGCCAAGAGACCCAGTACTTC.

This clone was found a few times. The chain couples TRBV5-1 to TRBJ2-3; TRBD2 is a possible D gene (5 bases). The CDR3 is 15 residues long. V was shortened by 0 bases and J by 2 bases, with 10 bases between the two germline ends. The germline V gene encodes CDR1 SGHRS and CDR2 YFSETQ. CDR3 sequence: CASSLDSADTDTQYF. CDR3 in DNA: TGCGCCAGCAGCTTGGATTCAGCGGACACAGATACGCAGTATTTT.

The chain carries TRBV14 and TRBJ2-3, with D possibly being TRBD1 (5 bases). Trimming removed 4 bases from V and 4 bases from J, with 12 bases in between. Germline lookup yields CDR1 SGHDN and CDR2 FVKESK. The CDR3 runs to 14 residues. In DNA, the CDR3 is TGTGCCAGCAGCCTGGACATCCGCCCAGATACGCAGTATTTT. This gives the protein CASSLDIRPDTQYF.

This clone was found once. V usage is TRBV27 and J usage is TRBJ2-1; 8 bases are shared with TRBD2. J was trimmed by 3 bases and V by 6 bases; bases with no gene match: 10. The CDR3 consists of 16 residues. Germline CDR1 is MNHEY and CDR2 is SMNVEV (reference sequence). CDR3 DNA: TGTGCCAGCAGGGAAAGCGGGAGAGATGGCTACAATGAGCAGTTCTTC. As protein: CASRESGRDGYNEQFF.

The gene calls are TRBV4-3 and TRBJ2-2, with 10 bases matching TRBD2. CDR1 is LGHNA, CDR2 YSLEER, per germline. Trimming cost V 0 bases and J 2 bases; bases outside gene matches: 9. The CDR3 consists of 19 residues. CDR3 nucleotide sequence: TGCGCCAGCAGCCAAGACCCCCCTACTAGCGGGATTAACACCGGGGAGCTGTTTTTT. Translation: CASSQDPPTSGINTGELFF.

On this clone itself: Other DNA sequences from this sample encode an identical CDR3 as well. The chain carries TRBV18 and TRBJ1-5; TRBD1 is a possible D gene (5 bases). Germline V gene sequence: CDR1 KGHSH, CDR2 LQKENI. The CDR3 has 14 residues. Trimming pared 2 bases from V and 1 base from J, leaving 6 bases between. Here the CDR3 DNA reads TGTGCCAGCTCACCAGGGGGGAGCAATCAGCCCCAGCATTTT. It yields the protein CASSPGGSNQPQHF.

The V gene is TRBV7-3, the J gene TRBJ2-5; 12 positions agree with TRBD2. The trim removed 5 bases at V and 5 bases at J, leaving 6 bases unmatched. This CDR3 has 15 amino acids. Germline CDR1 SGHTA, CDR2 FQGTGA. CDR3 bases: TGTGCCAGCAGCCCCGGACTAGCGGGGTATGAGACCCAGTACTTC. It translates to CASSPGLAGYETQYF.

The chain has TRBV5-5 and TRBJ2-7, with D maybe TRBD1 (5 bases). Per the germline V gene, CDR1 is SGHKS and CDR2 is YYEKEE (reference sequence). Trimming pared 0 bases from V and 3 bases from J, leaving 13 bases between. The CDR3 contains 15 residues. Here the CDR3 reads CASSLGLTVIYEQYF. The CDR3 region has the DNA TGTGCCAGCAGCTTGGGTTTGACAGTAATCTACGAGCAGTACTTC.

The V call is TRBV2, the J call TRBJ2-7, with D hard to call. CDR3 size: 12 residues. Trimming shortened V by 4 bases and J by 3 bases, and 7 bases separated the two germline ends. The germline V gene encodes CDR1 SNHLY and CDR2 FYNNEI. DNA of the CDR3: TGTGCCAGCAGTGTGGCAGTCTACGAGCAGTACTTC. Residues: CASSVAVYEQYF.

This clone was detected only a few times. The chain is built from TRBV9 and TRBJ1-6; a weak D match, TRBD1 (5 bases). The CDR3 loop spans 16 amino acids. Germline loops: CDR1 SGDLS, CDR2 YYNGEE. With 4 bases removed from V and 7 bases from J, the gap between germline ends came to 18 bases. DNA for the CDR3: TGTGCCAGCAGCCCGGGAGGCGGCAGGGCGAATTCACCCCTCCACTTT. This sequence encodes CASSPGGGRANSPLHF. The whole variable domain, filled in from reference TRBV9 and TRBJ1-6, reads DSGVTQTPKHLITATGQRVTLRCSPRSGDLSVYWYQQSLDQGLQFLIQYYNGEERAKGNILERFSAQQFPDLHSELNLSSLELGDSALYFCASSPGGGRANSPLHFGNGTRLTVT.

The rearrangement links TRBV6-5 to TRBJ2-2; TRBD2 matches at 8 bases. V lost 9 bases and J lost 0; bases outside the gene matches: 6. CDR1 is MNHEY, CDR2 SVGAGI, per germline. CDR3 length equals 15 residues. The CDR3 DNA follows: TGTGCCAGTCGGGGGGGTTTCGCGAACACCGGGGAGCTGTTTTTT. Its protein product is CASRGGFANTGELFF.

V usage is TRBV10-3 and J usage is TRBJ2-1; D remains ambiguous. The germline CDR1 and CDR2 sequences are ENHRY and SYGVKD. V gave up 3 bases and J gave up 6 bases, with 9 bases separating them. This CDR3 spans 13 amino acids. The CDR3 reads CAISETSSNEQFF. DNA of the CDR3: TGTGCCATCAGTGAAACGAGTAGCAATGAGCAGTTCTTC.

This clone was seen a few times. V usage is TRBV7-8 and J usage is TRBJ1-1; D is undetermined. Per the germline V gene, CDR1 is SGHVS and CDR2 is FQNEAQ. CDR3 length equals 15 residues. Trimming left V 4 bases short and J 1 base short, with 13 bases between. This chain's CDR3 is CASSSGYESNTEAFF. The DNA of the CDR3 is TGTGCCAGCAGCTCCGGGTATGAGTCGAACACTGAAGCTTTCTTT. Full variable domain (outside the CDR3, taken from reference TRBV7-8 and TRBJ1-1): GAGVSQSPRYKVAKRGQDVALRCDPISGHVSLFWYQQALGQGPEFLTYFQNEAQLDKSGLPSDRFFAERPEGSVSTLKIQRTQQEDSAVYLCASSSGYESNTEAFFGQGTRLTVV.

The V gene is TRBV2, the J gene TRBJ2-3; 9 bases fit TRBD1. This CDR3 comprises 13 residues. Germline V gene data show CDR1 as SNHLY and CDR2 as FYNNEI. V trimming: 7 bases; J trimming: 10 bases; junction bases outside the gene matches: 9. In nucleotides, the CDR3 is TGTGCCAGCAACCCGGGACAGGGTTTCTCGCAGTATTTT. Its translation is CASNPGQGFSQYF.

This chain links TRBV7-2 with TRBJ1-1, with D perhaps TRBD1 (6 bases). Trimming took 3 bases from V and 0 from J, leaving 11 bases between them. CDR1 is SGHTA and CDR2 is FQGNSA in the germline V gene. CDR3 length: 15 amino acids. The CDR3 DNA reads TGTGCCAGCAGCTTCGTAACAGGGCTGAACACTGAAGCTTTCTTT. Its translation is CASSFVTGLNTEAFF.